This T cell receptor beta chain was recorded in a study of cytomegalovirus exposure and HLA in healthy donors. The CDR3 contains 14 residues. Germline CDR1 MNHEY, CDR2 SMNVEV (reference sequence). V was trimmed by 5 bases and J by 2 bases, leaving 13 bases between them. The PCR ran on 60 Vbeta and 13 Jbeta primers. Here immunoSEQ multiplex PCR was the method, and the copy in TCRdb shows in-frame clones only, minus some. The repertoire holds about 130,000 clones, with roughly 78% as singletons. Sequences were obtained from PBMCs. This chain uses TRBV27 with TRBJ2-7; no clear D. This clonotype was obtained from a man aged 35 to 55 in good health and CMV-seropositive. DNA for the CDR3: TGTGCCAGCAGTCCCGGTAATGCACCCTACGAGCAGTACTTC. This sequence encodes CASSPGNAPYEQYF.